A selection of T cell receptor beta chains follows, all from one sample in a study of post-analysis software for immune sequencing data. TCRdb itself ran the PCR reads through MiXCR, one entry per CDR3 protein. Of fewer than 850,000 distinct CDR3 sequences in the sample, 30% were seen once. The specimen was blood. The receptor set was obtained from a girl aged 10 to 17 with multiple sclerosis. The CDR3 runs from the conserved cysteine through the conserved F or W. D genes are given only for firm matches. Size tells how often a clone was seen (once, few, many) or the class of an expanded clone, and some rows leave it out.

.	TRBJ2-5	TRBV5-5	.	TGTGCCAGCAGCTCATCTACGCGGGGTCAAAATGAGCAGTACTTC	CASSSSTRGQNEQYF
.	TRBJ2-3	TRBV20-1	.	TGCAGTGCCTCCTTAGCCAGCGGCCCCCTGGGTGGGGATACGCAGTATTTT	CSASLASGPLGGDTQYF
many	TRBJ2-3	TRBV5-1	.	TGCGCCAGCAGCTTGGTTAGAGAGGCAGATACGCAGTATTTT	CASSLVREADTQYF
.	TRBJ2-1	TRBV20-1	.	TGCAGTGCTCCACCCTCCTACAATGAGCAGTTCTTC	CSAPPSYNEQFF
many	TRBJ2-7	TRBV20-1	.	TGCAGTGCTAGAGCCCTAGCGTTGGTCGAGCAGTACTTC	CSARALALVEQYF
few	TRBJ1-1	TRBV5-6	.	TGTGCCAGCAGCTTGGGCGGGACGGTTTATGAAGCTTTCTTT	CASSLGGTVYEAFF
few	TRBJ2-1	TRBV10-1	.	TGCGCCAGCAGTGAGTGGCCCCCGGGGGCGAGCTCCTACAATGAGCAGTTCTTC	CASSEWPPGASSYNEQFF
.	TRBJ2-3	TRBV20-1	.	TGCAGTGCTAGTCCCAGCGGGTGGCCGTTTAGCACAGATACGCAGTATTTT	CSASPSGWPFSTDTQYF
many	TRBJ2-7	TRBV7-2	.	TGTGCCAGCAGCTTTACCGCCCAGTACGAGCAGTACTTC	CASSFTAQYEQYF
.	TRBJ1-4	TRBV7-2	.	TGTGCCAGCAGCTTAGAGCCCGGGTCAAGCGAAAAACTGTTTTTT	CASSLEPGSSEKLFF
few	TRBJ2-5	TRBV29-1	TRBD1	TGCAGCGTTGATCCCGGGACAGGAGGGGATCCCCAGTACTTC	CSVDPGTGGDPQYF
few	TRBJ2-1	TRBV20-1	TRBD2	TGCAGTGCTAGTCCCCTAGCGGGGGCCTTCAGCTCCTACAATGAGCAGTTCTTC	CSASPLAGAFSSYNEQFF
.	TRBJ2-1	TRBV20-1	.	TGCAGTGTCCCCGACAGCCGCTCCTACAATGAGCAGTTCTTC	CSVPDSRSYNEQFF
.	TRBJ2-7	TRBV4-1	.	TGCGCCAGCAGCCCCGGGGTGATTAGCTCCTACGAGCAGTACTTC	CASSPGVISSYEQYF
few	TRBJ2-1	TRBV6-2/TRBV6-3	TRBD2	TGTGCCAGCAGTTTTACCGGACTAGCGGGAAGGTCAAGGGAGCAGTTCTTC	CASSFTGLAGRSREQFF
.	TRBJ2-3	TRBV12-3/TRBV12-4	.	TGTGCCAGCAGTCCTCACCCCGGAGGTAAAGATACGCAGTATTTT	CASSPHPGGKDTQYF
few	TRBJ2-7	TRBV7-9	.	TGTGCCAGCAGCTGGGGGGGCGCAGTCTCCTACGAGCAGTACTTC	CASSWGGAVSYEQYF
.	TRBJ2-1	TRBV7-2	TRBD1	TGTGCCAGCAGCCCCTGGGACAGGGTGCGGGACAATGAGCAGTTCTTC	CASSPWDRVRDNEQFF
.	TRBJ2-1	TRBV4-3	TRBD1	TGCGCCAGCAGCCAAGGCAGGACAGGTAACTACAATGAGCAGTTCTTC	CASSQGRTGNYNEQFF
few	TRBJ1-6	TRBV29-1	.	TGCAGCGTTCGTCAGGGTGAAGCCCTCCACTTT	CSVRQGEALHF
.	TRBJ2-3	TRBV27	.	TGTGCCGGCAGTTGGGGCCCCTCTCGGGCGCAGTATTTT	CAGSWGPSRAQYF
.	TRBJ2-7	TRBV2	.	TGTGCCAGCGGCCCCCAAGGCAGCGGGTACTCCTACGAGCAGTACTTC	CASGPQGSGYSYEQYF
few	TRBJ2-3	TRBV20-1	TRBD2	TGCATCTCTCCGGGGGGAGATACGCAGTATTTT	CISPGGDTQYF
many	TRBJ2-4	TRBV29-1	.	TGCAGCGTTGCAACAGAAGGAGACATTCAGTACTTC	CSVATEGDIQYF
few	TRBJ1-2	TRBV5-1	TRBD1	TGCGCCAGCACACGACGACAGGGGGGATATGGCTACACCTTC	CASTRRQGGYGYTF
once	TRBJ2-4	TRBV12-3/TRBV12-4	TRBD1	TGTGCCAGCAGCCGGGACAGCCACATTCAGTACTTC	CASSRDSHIQYF
.	TRBJ1-2	TRBV12-5	.	TGTGCTAGTGGTTTGGACAGGATTGGCTACACCTTC	CASGLDRIGYTF
.	TRBJ1-2	TRBV27	.	TGTGCCAGCAGCCTGGACGGGGGCGCGATCTACACCTTC	CASSLDGGAIYTF
.	TRBJ1-6	TRBV28	TRBD1	TGTGCCAGCAGCGGGACAGGCCACGGTTCACCCCTCCACTTT	CASSGTGHGSPLHF
.	TRBJ2-3	TRBV28	TRBD1	TGTGCCAGCACAGACAGGGGGGTGAGCACAGATACGCAGTATTTT	CASTDRGVSTDTQYF
.	TRBJ1-5	TRBV10-3	.	TGCGCCACCCATGCCGGCACGGGAAGTAGCAATCAGCCCCAGCATTTT	CATHAGTGSSNQPQHF
.	TRBJ1-2	TRBV12-3/TRBV12-4	.	TGTGCCAGCAGTCCCATAGACCGTCCCCTGGGCTACACCTTC	CASSPIDRPLGYTF
.	TRBJ2-1	TRBV7-9	TRBD2	TGTGCCAGCAGAACCGGGACTAGCGGCAATGAGCAGTTCTTC	CASRTGTSGNEQFF
many	TRBJ2-5	TRBV29-1	.	TGCAGCGTTGAACTTGCGGGGGAGACCCAGTACTTC	CSVELAGETQYF
.	TRBJ2-5	TRBV5-1	.	TGCGCCAGCAGCTTGGTTAGCGGTCCACGGGAGACCCAGTACTTC	CASSLVSGPRETQYF
few	TRBJ2-2	TRBV6-2/TRBV6-3	.	TGTGCCAGCAGCCCAGGGACTGACACCGGGGAGCTGTTTTTT	CASSPGTDTGELFF
few	TRBJ1-4	TRBV20-1	TRBD1	TGCAGTGCTCCGGACAGGGTTCCTGAAAAACTGTTTTTT	CSAPDRVPEKLFF
.	TRBJ2-1	TRBV12-5	.	TGTGCTAGTGGTTTGGTGCGTCGAGCGGCGGGAAATGAGCAGTTCTTC	CASGLVRRAAGNEQFF
.	TRBJ2-1	TRBV16	.	TGTGCCAGCAGCCAATCAGCAGGAATCTCCTACAATGAGCAGTTCTTC	CASSQSAGISYNEQFF
few	TRBJ2-3	TRBV20-1	.	TGCAGTGCTAGTAGAGAGCGGGTTAACGTAGATACGCAGTATTTT	CSASRERVNVDTQYF
few	TRBJ2-7	TRBV2	.	TGTGCCAGCAGTGAAGCGCCCGGGGGCGAGCAGTACTTC	CASSEAPGGEQYF
.	TRBJ1-6	TRBV4-1	.	TGCGCCAGCAGCCAAAGGATTTTAGGGAGGGTGCAGTTAGTTTCACCCCTCCACTTT	CASSQRILGRVQLVSPLHF
.	TRBJ2-1	TRBV3-1	TRBD1	TGTGCAATAGCCCGGGGACCGGGACAGAGGGTCCATGAGCAGTTCTTC	CAIARGPGQRVHEQFF
many	TRBJ2-5	TRBV6-4	TRBD2	TGTGCCAGCAGTGACCAGCGGGGGGGCCCAGAGACCCAGTACTTC	CASSDQRGGPETQYF
.	TRBJ2-2	TRBV24-1	.	TGTGCCACCAGTGAGGTCAGGGAGAATTCCGGGGAGCTGTTTTTT	CATSEVRENSGELFF
.	TRBJ1-5	TRBV5-5	.	TGTGCCAGCAGGTTGGACAGCAATCAGCCCCAGCATTTT	CASRLDSNQPQHF
.	TRBJ2-6	TRBV20-1	.	TGCAGTGCTAGAATTCTTGGGGCCAACGTCCTGACTTTC	CSARILGANVLTF
.	TRBJ2-7	TRBV3-1	.	TGTGCCAGCAGCCAGAGGGGAGTTGGCCACGAGCAGTACTTC	CASSQRGVGHEQYF
.	TRBJ2-7	TRBV6-2/TRBV6-3	TRBD2	TGTGCCAGCAGGCTGACTAGCGGCTCCTACGAGCAGTACTTC	CASRLTSGSYEQYF
.	TRBJ2-6	TRBV6-1	.	TGTGCCAGCACCCCCAGGGAGGCTGGGGCCAACGTCCTGACTTTC	CASTPREAGANVLTF
few	TRBJ2-4	TRBV12-3/TRBV12-4	.	TGTGCCAGCAGTTTAGCCCGGACGTTAGCCAAAAACATTCAGTACTTC	CASSLARTLAKNIQYF
.	TRBJ1-4	TRBV29-1	TRBD1	TGCAGCGGGGGGGACAGTTACAATGAAAAACTGTTTTTT	CSGGDSYNEKLFF
few	TRBJ2-1	TRBV28	TRBD2	TGTGCCACCACTTCTAGCGGCTTATACAATGAGCAGTTCTTC	CATTSSGLYNEQFF
.	TRBJ1-1	TRBV7-3	TRBD1	TGTGCCAGCAGCCCGGGGACAGGCCAAGCTTTCTTT	CASSPGTGQAFF
.	TRBJ2-6	TRBV20-1	TRBD1	TGCAGTGCCACCGACAGGGGGCAGAACTCTGGGGCCAACGTCCTGACTTTC	CSATDRGQNSGANVLTF
many	TRBJ2-7	TRBV29-1	TRBD2	TGCAGCCCGGGCTCAAGCGGGAGCCTGAACGAGCAGTACTTC	CSPGSSGSLNEQYF
.	TRBJ2-7	TRBV11-2	.	TGTGCCAGCAGCTTAGATGGAGGGGCCCACGAGCAGTACTTC	CASSLDGGAHEQYF
few	TRBJ1-5	TRBV27	TRBD1	TGTGCCAGCAGTCCCTACTGGGGACAGGTGCGCAATCAGCCCCAGCATTTT	CASSPYWGQVRNQPQHF